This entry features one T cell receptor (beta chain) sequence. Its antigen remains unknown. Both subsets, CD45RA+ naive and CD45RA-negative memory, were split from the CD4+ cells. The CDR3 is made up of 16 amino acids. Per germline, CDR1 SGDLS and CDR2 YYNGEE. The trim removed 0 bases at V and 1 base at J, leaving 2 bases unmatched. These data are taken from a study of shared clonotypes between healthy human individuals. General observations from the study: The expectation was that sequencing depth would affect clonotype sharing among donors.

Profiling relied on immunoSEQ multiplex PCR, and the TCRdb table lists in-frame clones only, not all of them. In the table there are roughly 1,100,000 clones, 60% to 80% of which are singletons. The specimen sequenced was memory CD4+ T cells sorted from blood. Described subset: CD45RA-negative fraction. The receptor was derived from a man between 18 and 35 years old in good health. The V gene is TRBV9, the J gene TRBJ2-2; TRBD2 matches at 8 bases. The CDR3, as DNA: TGTGCCAGCAGCGTAGGCGCGGGGGGGAACACCGGGGAGCTGTTTTTT. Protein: CASSVGAGGNTGELFF.